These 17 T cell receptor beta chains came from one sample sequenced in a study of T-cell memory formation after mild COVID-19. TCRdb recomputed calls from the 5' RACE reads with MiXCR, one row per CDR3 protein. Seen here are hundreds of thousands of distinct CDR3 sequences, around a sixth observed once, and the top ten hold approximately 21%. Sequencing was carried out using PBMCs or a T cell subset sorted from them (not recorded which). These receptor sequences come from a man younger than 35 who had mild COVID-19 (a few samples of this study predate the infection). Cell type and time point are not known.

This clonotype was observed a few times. The DNA for the CDR3 is TGCAGCGTCAAGGGGCAGTTGAACACTGAAGCTTTCTTT. Protein: CSVKGQLNTEAFF. This chain uses TRBV29-1 with TRBJ1-1, with D possibly matching TRBD1 (5 bases). The germline V and J ends were trimmed by 6 bases and 0 bases, with 11 bases remaining between them. The CDR3 totals 13 residues. CDR1 is SQVTM, CDR2 ANQGSEA, per germline.

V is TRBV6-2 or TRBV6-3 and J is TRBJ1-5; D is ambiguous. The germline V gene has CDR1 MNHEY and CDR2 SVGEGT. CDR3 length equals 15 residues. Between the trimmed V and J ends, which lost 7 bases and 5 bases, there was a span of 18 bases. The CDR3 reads CASKISRRGDQPQHF. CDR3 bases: TGTGCCAGCAAGATATCCCGACGGGGAGATCAGCCCCAGCATTTT.

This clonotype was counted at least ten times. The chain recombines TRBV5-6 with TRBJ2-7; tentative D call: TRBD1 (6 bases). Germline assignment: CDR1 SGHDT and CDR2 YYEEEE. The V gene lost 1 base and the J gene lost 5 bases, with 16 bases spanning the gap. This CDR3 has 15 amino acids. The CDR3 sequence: CASSLPGVLGNEQYF. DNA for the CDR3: TGTGCCAGCAGCTTGCCAGGGGTCCTTGGGAACGAGCAGTACTTC.

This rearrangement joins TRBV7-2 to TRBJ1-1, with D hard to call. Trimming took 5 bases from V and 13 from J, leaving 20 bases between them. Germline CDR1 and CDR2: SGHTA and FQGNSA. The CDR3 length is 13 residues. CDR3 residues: CASSPPGEDKGFF. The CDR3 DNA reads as TGTGCCAGCAGCCCCCCCGGAGAGGATAAAGGTTTCTTT.

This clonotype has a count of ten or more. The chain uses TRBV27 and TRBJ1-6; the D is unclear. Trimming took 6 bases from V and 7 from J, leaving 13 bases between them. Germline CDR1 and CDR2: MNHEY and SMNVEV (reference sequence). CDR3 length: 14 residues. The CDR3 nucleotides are TGTGCCAGCAGCCCAAACTCGGAGAATTCACCCCTCCACTTT. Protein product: CASSPNSENSPLHF.

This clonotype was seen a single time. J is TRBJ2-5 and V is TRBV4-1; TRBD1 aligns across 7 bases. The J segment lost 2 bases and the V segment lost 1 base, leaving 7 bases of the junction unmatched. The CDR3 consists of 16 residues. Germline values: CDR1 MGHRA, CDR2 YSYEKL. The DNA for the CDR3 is TGCGCCAGCAGCCAAGGGTACAGGGGACGGCAAGAGACCCAGTACTTC. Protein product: CASSQGYRGRQETQYF.

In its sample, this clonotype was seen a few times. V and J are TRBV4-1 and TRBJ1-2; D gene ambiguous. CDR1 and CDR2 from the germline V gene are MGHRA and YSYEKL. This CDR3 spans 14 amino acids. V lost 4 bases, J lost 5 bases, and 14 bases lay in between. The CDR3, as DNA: TGCGCCAGCAGCCCCGAACGGGAGGGTTATGGCTACACCTTC. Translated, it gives CASSPEREGYGYTF.

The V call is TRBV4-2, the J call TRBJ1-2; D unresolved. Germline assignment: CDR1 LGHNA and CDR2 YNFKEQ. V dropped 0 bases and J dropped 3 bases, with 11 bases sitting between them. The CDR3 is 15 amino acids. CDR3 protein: CASSQEDRNYYGYTF. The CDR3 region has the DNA TGTGCCAGCAGCCAAGAGGACCGGAACTACTATGGCTACACCTTC.

CDR3 coding DNA: TGTGCCAGCACAAGGGATGTACAATGGTATGGCTACACCTTC. Protein product: CASTRDVQWYGYTF. V usage is TRBV12-3 or TRBV12-4 and J usage is TRBJ1-2; D not certain. The CDR3 is 14 residues long. Trimming cost V 7 bases and J 5 bases, with 17 bases left between them.

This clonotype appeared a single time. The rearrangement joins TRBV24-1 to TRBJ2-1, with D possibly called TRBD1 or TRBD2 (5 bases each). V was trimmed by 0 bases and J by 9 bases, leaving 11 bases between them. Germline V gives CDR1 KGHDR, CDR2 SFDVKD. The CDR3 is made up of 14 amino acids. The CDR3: CATSDLWGKGEQFF. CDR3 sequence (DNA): TGTGCCACCAGTGATTTGTGGGGGAAGGGTGAGCAGTTCTTC.

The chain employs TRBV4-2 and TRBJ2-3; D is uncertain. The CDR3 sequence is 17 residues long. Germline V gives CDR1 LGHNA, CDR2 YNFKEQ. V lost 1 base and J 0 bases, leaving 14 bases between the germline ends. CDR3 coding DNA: TGTGCCAGCAGCCAAGGACTGACTCGTTATAGCACAGATACGCAGTATTTT. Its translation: CASSQGLTRYSTDTQYF.

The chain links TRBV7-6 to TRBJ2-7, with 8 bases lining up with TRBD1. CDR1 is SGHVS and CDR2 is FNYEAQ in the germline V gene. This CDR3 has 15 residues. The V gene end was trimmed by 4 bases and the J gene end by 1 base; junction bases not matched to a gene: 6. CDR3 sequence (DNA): TGTGCCAGCAGCTCTACAGACAGGGGTTCCTACGAGCAGTACTTC. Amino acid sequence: CASSSTDRGSYEQYF.

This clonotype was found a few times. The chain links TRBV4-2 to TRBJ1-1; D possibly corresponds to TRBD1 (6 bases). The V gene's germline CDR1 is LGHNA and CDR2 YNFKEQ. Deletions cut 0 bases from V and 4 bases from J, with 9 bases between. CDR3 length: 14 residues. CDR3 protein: CASSQETGTTEAFF. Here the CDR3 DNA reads TGTGCCAGCAGCCAAGAGACAGGCACCACTGAAGCTTTCTTT.

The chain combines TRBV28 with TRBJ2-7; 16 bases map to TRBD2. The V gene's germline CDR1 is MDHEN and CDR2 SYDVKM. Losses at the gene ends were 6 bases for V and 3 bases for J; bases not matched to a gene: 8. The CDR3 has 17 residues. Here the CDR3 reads CASRERGLAGGIYEQYV. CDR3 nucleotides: TGTGCCAGCAGGGAAAGGGGACTAGCGGGGGGGATCTACGAGCAGTACGTC.

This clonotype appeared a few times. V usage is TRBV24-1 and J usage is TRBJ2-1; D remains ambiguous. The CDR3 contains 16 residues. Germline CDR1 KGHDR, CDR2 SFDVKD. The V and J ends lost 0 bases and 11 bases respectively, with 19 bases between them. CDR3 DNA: TGTGCCACCAGTGATTTGCTGGTAGGGCTCGGGTCGAAGCAGTTCTTC. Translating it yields CATSDLLVGLGSKQFF.

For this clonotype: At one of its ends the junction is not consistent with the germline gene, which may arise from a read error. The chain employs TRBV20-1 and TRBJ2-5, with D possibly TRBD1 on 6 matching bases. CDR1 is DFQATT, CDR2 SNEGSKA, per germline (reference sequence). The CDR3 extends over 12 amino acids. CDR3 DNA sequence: TGCAGTGCTTCGCGACAGGACGAGACCAAGTACTTC. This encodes CSASRQDETKYF.

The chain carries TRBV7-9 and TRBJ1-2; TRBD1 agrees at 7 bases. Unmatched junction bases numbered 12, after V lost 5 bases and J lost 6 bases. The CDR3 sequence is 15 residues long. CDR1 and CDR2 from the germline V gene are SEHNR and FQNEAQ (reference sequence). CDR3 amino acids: CASSIRQGPNDGYTF. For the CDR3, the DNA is TGTGCCAGCAGCATTCGACAGGGCCCGAACGATGGCTACACCTTC.